The entry below describes one TCR beta chain. Its antigen is still unknown. This entry comes from a study of vaccination and CD4 T cells after COVID-19. For the study at large: Stimuli were overlapping spike peptide pools of SARS-CoV-2 and three common cold coronaviruses (HCoV-NL63, HCoV-OC43, HCoV-229E).

The assay that was used to sequence DNA from cultured CD4+ T cells was the Oncomine TCR Beta short-read assay. TCRdb passed the PCR reads through MiXCR, listing each CDR3 protein once. This repertoire shows around 15,000 distinct CDR3 sequences, around a fifth found once; its top ten account for roughly an eighth. The V and J ends lost 5 bases and 3 bases, in that order; junction bases with no gene match: 15. The CDR3 sequence is 17 residues long. Germline assignment: CDR1 MNHNS and CDR2 SASEGT. Treatment defined: roughly 11-day PBMC culture with coronavirus spike peptide pools or control peptides (ViraFEST assay). Healthy volunteers who received the vaccine had not previously caught SARS-CoV-2, negative nucleocapsid antibody results before and after vaccination showed.

V usage is TRBV6-1 and J usage is TRBJ1-2; 7 nucleotides agree with TRBD1. The input for sequencing was CD4+ T cells from blood, cultured in vitro, taken before SARS-CoV-2 vaccination. The TCR sequence derives from a human donor who received a COVID-19 vaccine. The CDR3 region is CASSLHTPGQIDYGYTF. The CDR3 DNA follows: TGTGCCAGCAGTCTCCATACCCCGGGACAGATAGACTATGGCTACACCTTC.